The 2 T cell receptor beta chains listed next were all sequenced from one sample in a study of OX40 agonist ivuxolimab in advanced cancers. Profiling relied on immunoSEQ multiplex PCR, and the TCRdb table lists in-frame clones only, not all of them. This sample has tens of thousands of clones, with approximately 90% found just once. The sequencing here drew on CD4+ or CD8+ T cells sorted from blood, taken in a trial of the OX40 agonist ivuxolimab. The receptors were sampled from an adult with an advanced solid tumor such as melanoma, head and neck, liver or kidney cancer.

The gene calls are TRBV19 and TRBJ2-2, with TRBD2 matching over 10 bases. CDR1 is LNHDA, CDR2 SQIVND, per germline (reference sequence). The CDR3 sequence is 16 residues long. Here the CDR3 DNA reads TGTGGGTCCCGGACTAGCGGCTTTAAGGACACCGGGGAGCTGTTTTTT. Amino acid sequence: CGSRTSGFKDTGELFF.

The J gene is TRBJ2-1, the V gene TRBV6-6; no clear D gene. Trimming removed 11 bases from V and 5 bases from J, with 25 bases in between. The germline V gene has CDR1 MNHNY and CDR2 SVGAGI (reference sequence). This CDR3 has 16 residues. The CDR3 DNA follows: TGTGCCGCTGCCAACATTAAATCCCCCCCACACAATGAGCAGTTCTTC. Translation gives CAAANIKSPPHNEQFF.